One and the same sample provided the 26 T cell receptor beta chains below, sequenced in a study of T cells after yellow fever vaccination. TCRdb called the 5' RACE reads again in MiXCR, with one record for every CDR3 protein. Here the sample spans 450,000 to 550,000 distinct CDR3 sequences, 21% being singletons. The sample in question was PBMCs, obtained approximately 22 days after the first yellow fever vaccination. These receptors originate from a man younger than 30 who received the YFV17D yellow fever vaccine.

This clonotype showed up many times. J is TRBJ2-1 and V is TRBV5-1; D is unresolved. CDR3 size: 14 residues. The V end lost 2 bases, the J end lost 6 bases, and 12 bases lay between the germline ends. Germline V lookup: CDR1 SGHRS, CDR2 YFSETQ. CDR3 in amino acids: CASSLSTSFNEQFF. CDR3 nucleotide sequence: TGCGCCAGCAGCTTATCGACATCATTCAATGAGCAGTTCTTC. Filled out from reference TRBV5-1 and TRBJ2-1, the complete variable domain reads KAGVTQTPRYLIKTRGQQVTLSCSPISGHRSVSWYQQTPGQGLQFLFEYFSETQRNKGNFPGRFSGRQFSNSRSEMNVSTLELGDSALYLCASSLSTSFNEQFFGPGTRLTVL.

J is TRBJ2-3 and V is TRBV7-6, with TRBD2 matching 9 bases. Germline V gene lookup returns CDR1 SGHVS and CDR2 FNYEAQ. After removal of 5 bases from V and 0 bases from J, the junction contained 3 bases not matched to a gene. There are 15 residues in the CDR3. The CDR3 region is CASSGLATSTDTQYF. The CDR3 DNA reads TGTGCCAGCAGCGGACTAGCGACTAGCACAGATACGCAGTATTTT.

This chain joins TRBV6-1 and TRBJ2-3; 7 bases are a match to TRBD2. The J segment lost 7 bases and the V segment lost 7 bases, leaving 8 bases of the junction unmatched. CDR3 length: 13 residues. Germline lookup yields CDR1 MNHNS and CDR2 SASEGT. The chain's CDR3 is CASTKAGGNTQYF. The CDR3 DNA is TGTGCCAGCACCAAAGCCGGGGGGAATACGCAGTATTTT.

This clonotype has only a few counts. The chain carries TRBV6-1 and TRBJ1-1, with 7 bases identical to TRBD1. After removal of 5 bases from V and 7 bases from J, the junction contained 7 bases not matched to a gene. The CDR3 sequence is 13 residues long. Germline values: CDR1 MNHNS, CDR2 SASEGT. In nucleotides, the CDR3 is TGTGCCAGCAGTCAGTCAGGGACAGTTGAAGCTTTCTTT. It specifies CASSQSGTVEAFF.

This clonotype has a single count. V gene TRBV4-1 combines with J gene TRBJ2-7; TRBD1 aligns across 10 bases. The V gene end was trimmed by 0 bases and the J gene end by 2 bases; junction bases not matched to a gene: 7. Germline CDR1 is MGHRA and CDR2 is YSYEKL. The CDR3 consists of 17 residues. This CDR3 reads CASSQDQDRGFAYEQYF. The CDR3 DNA reads TGCGCCAGCAGCCAAGATCAGGACAGGGGGTTTGCCTACGAGCAGTACTTC.

The chain joins TRBV7-2 to TRBJ2-2, with 8 positions matching TRBD1. This CDR3 region has 15 residues. The V segment lost 5 bases and the J segment 5 bases; nucleotides outside the gene matches: 7. Germline V gene data show CDR1 as SGHTA and CDR2 as FQGNSA. The CDR3 DNA is TGTGCCAGCAGCCTGGACAGGGTGGGGACCGGGGAGCTGTTTTTT. Protein sequence: CASSLDRVGTGELFF. Supplemented by reference TRBV7-2 and TRBJ2-2, the full variable domain reads GAGVSQSPSNKVTEKGKDVELRCDPISGHTALYWYRQSLGQGLEFLIYFQGNSAPDKSGLPSDRFSAERTGGSVSTLTIQRTQQEDSAVYLCASSLDRVGTGELFFGEGSRLTVL.

In this sample, this clonotype turned up a few times. The chain couples TRBV15 to TRBJ1-1; D gene uncertain. This CDR3 has 13 residues. From germline, CDR1 is LNHNV and CDR2 YYDKDF (reference sequence). V lost 5 bases to trimming and J lost 1 base, with 8 bases between them. Here the CDR3 DNA reads TGTGCCACCAGCGAGGAATCGAACACTGAAGCTTTCTTT. It encodes CATSEESNTEAFF.

The rearrangement uses TRBV18 and TRBJ2-7; no clear D gene. CDR1 KGHSH and CDR2 LQKENI come from the germline V gene. The CDR3 runs 13 residues. The V and J ends lost 3 bases and 3 bases respectively, with 9 bases between them. CDR3 loop: CASSPGYVYEQYV. Written as DNA, the CDR3 is TGTGCCAGCTCACCGGGGTACGTCTACGAGCAGTACGTC.

The genes are TRBV12-3 or TRBV12-4 and TRBJ1-6; D gene ambiguous. The CDR3 is 14 amino acids. With 0 bases removed from V and 6 bases from J, the gap between germline ends came to 6 bases. The CDR3 nucleotides read TGTGCCAGCAGTTTAGCGACGGCTAATTCACCCCTCCACTTT. Protein sequence: CASSLATANSPLHF.

The chain uses TRBV6-5 and TRBJ2-5; no firm D call. The germline V gene encodes CDR1 MNHEY and CDR2 SVGAGI. The ends were cut back, 2 bases at V and 2 bases at J, with 15 bases in the middle. The CDR3 contains 16 residues. CDR3 amino acids: CASSYLRGRIQETQYF. DNA for the CDR3: TGTGCCAGCAGTTACCTTCGAGGTAGAATACAAGAGACCCAGTACTTC.

V and J are TRBV9 and TRBJ2-2; D gene uncertain. The V end was cut by 5 bases, the J end by 3 bases, with 8 bases between. Per germline, CDR1 SGDLS and CDR2 YYNGEE. CDR3 length: 13 residues. The CDR3 loop reads CASRLADTGELFF. As DNA, the CDR3 is TGTGCCAGCAGGTTAGCTGACACCGGGGAGCTGTTTTTT.

The V and J genes are TRBV7-9 and TRBJ2-1, with D possibly TRBD2 on 7 matching bases. The CDR3 extends over 13 amino acids. From germline, CDR1 is SEHNR and CDR2 FQNEAQ (reference sequence). The CDR3 loop is CGGGAAPYNEQFF. CDR3 DNA sequence: TGTGGGGGGGGGGCAGCCCCCTACAATGAGCAGTTCTTC.

This clonotype has more than one count but fewer than ten. The gene calls are TRBV25-1 and TRBJ1-5, with TRBD1 matching over 9 bases. This CDR3 is 13 amino acids long. The germline gives CDR1 MGHDK, CDR2 SYGVNS. V lost 4 bases and J lost 7; bases outside the gene matches: 2. CDR3 amino acids: CASSGTGEQPQHF. CDR3 in DNA: TGTGCCAGCAGTGGGACAGGGGAACAGCCCCAGCATTTT.

Only a few counts were recorded for this clonotype. The CDR3 spells CASSLRDRASTEAFF. DNA for the CDR3: TGTGCCAGCAGCCTCCGGGACAGGGCGAGCACTGAAGCTTTCTTT. V is TRBV11-1 and J is TRBJ1-1, with 9 positions matching TRBD1. The CDR3 has 15 residues. With 5 bases clipped from V and 4 bases from J, the junction kept 8 bases outside the gene matches. CDR1 is SGHAT and CDR2 is FQDESV in the germline V gene (reference sequence).

This clonotype was seen many times. The V and J genes are TRBV15 and TRBJ2-2; D remains ambiguous. The CDR3 is 14 amino acids. Looked up from germline, CDR1 is LNHNV and CDR2 is YYDKDF (reference sequence). V lost 4 bases, J lost 1 base, and 7 bases lay in between. CDR3 amino acids: CATSKRLNTGELFF. CDR3 DNA: TGTGCCACCAGCAAAAGACTGAACACCGGGGAGCTGTTTTTT.

This clonotype appeared a few times. This chain joins TRBV12-3 or TRBV12-4 and TRBJ2-7, with TRBD1 matching 8 bases. There are 14 residues in the CDR3. J gave up 2 bases and V 5 bases, and 5 bases lay outside the gene matches. CDR3 nucleotide sequence: TGTGCCAGCAGTCTGACAGGGGACCCCTACGAGCAGTACTTC. Protein: CASSLTGDPYEQYF.

In this sample, this clonotype turned up a few times. J is TRBJ1-1 and V is TRBV27; D is unresolved. The CDR3 totals 14 residues. V lost 0 bases to trimming and J lost 3 bases, with 8 bases between them. In germline, CDR1 is MNHEY, CDR2 SMNVEV (reference sequence). The CDR3 DNA sequence: TGTGCCAGCAGTTTATCCCTGTGGGACACTGAAGCTTTCTTT. It yields the protein CASSLSLWDTEAFF.

In its sample, this clonotype was seen a few times. This chain connects TRBV6-1 to TRBJ2-7, with D uncertain. There are 14 residues in the CDR3. Trimming left V 5 bases short and J 2 bases short, with 13 bases between. The germline V gene has CDR1 MNHNS and CDR2 SASEGT. The CDR3 sequence: CASSPRALAYEQYV. The DNA of the CDR3 is TGTGCCAGCAGTCCCCGGGCCCTAGCCTACGAGCAGTACGTC.

This clonotype has a handful of counts. The rearrangement joins TRBV6-5 to TRBJ2-4; D might be TRBD2 (5 bases). The V gene's germline CDR1 is MNHEY and CDR2 SVGAGI. Trimming cost V 4 bases and J 1 base, with 11 bases left between them. This CDR3 contains 15 residues. The CDR3 is CASSSGVGAKNIQYF. The CDR3 bases are TGTGCCAGCAGTTCCGGGGTTGGGGCCAAAAACATTCAGTACTTC.

This chain links TRBV5-4 with TRBJ2-7; D is possibly TRBD1 or TRBD2 (5 bases each). Germline V gene sequence: CDR1 SGHNT, CDR2 YYREEE (reference sequence). This CDR3 comprises 15 residues. The V end was cut by 0 bases, the J end by 3 bases, with 13 bases between. The CDR3 is CASSLGPKGSYEQYF. The CDR3, as DNA: TGTGCCAGCAGCTTGGGGCCTAAGGGGAGCTACGAGCAGTACTTC. The full variable domain, its missing parts supplied by reference TRBV5-4 and TRBJ2-7, is ETGVTQSPTHLIKTRGQQVTLRCSSQSGHNTVSWYQQALGQGPQFIFQYYREEENGRGNFPPRFSGLQFPNYSSELNVNALELDDSALYLCASSLGPKGSYEQYFGPGTRLTVT.

The CDR3 coding sequence is TGCAGCGTTGGAACCCCGGGATATGGCTACACCTTC. Its protein product is CSVGTPGYGYTF. The rearrangement links TRBV29-1 to TRBJ1-2, with D hard to call. Germline V gene sequence: CDR1 SQVTM, CDR2 ANQGSEA. This CDR3 contains 12 residues. Trimming shortened V by 4 bases and J by 5 bases, and 11 bases separated the two germline ends.

This clonotype was seen only a few times. J is TRBJ1-1 and V is TRBV11-2; D gene ambiguous. CDR1 is SGHAT, CDR2 FQNNGV, per germline. CDR3 length equals 13 residues. The ends were cut back, 1 base at V and 8 bases at J, with 11 bases in the middle. DNA for the CDR3: TGTGCCAGCAGCTTAGTTGGGGTCCACGAAGCTTTCTTT. Amino acid sequence: CASSLVGVHEAFF.

The gene calls are TRBV6-5 and TRBJ1-6; D ambiguous. Germline assignment: CDR1 MNHEY and CDR2 SVGAGI. V was trimmed by 6 bases and J by 4 bases, leaving 10 bases between them. This CDR3 has 14 residues. The CDR3 reads CASRNGPYNSPLHF. Here the CDR3 DNA reads TGTGCCAGCAGAAACGGGCCGTATAATTCACCCCTCCACTTT.

This chain uses TRBV5-6 with TRBJ1-2; D remains unclear. Germline V CDR1 and CDR2: SGHDT, YYEEEE. The CDR3 runs 12 residues. V lost 4 bases and J lost 6, with 10 bases in between. The CDR3 DNA follows: TGTGCCAGCAGCCTTAACAGAAATGGCTACACCTTC. Translated, it gives CASSLNRNGYTF. The full variable domain, in which reference TRBV5-6 and TRBJ1-2 provide the parts outside the CDR3, is DAGVTQSPTHLIKTRGQQVTLRCSPKSGHDTVSWYQQALGQGPQFIFQYYEEEERQRGNFPDRFSGHQFPNYSSELNVNALLLGDSALYLCASSLNRNGYTFGSGTRLTVV.

This clonotype was detected only a few times. This chain links TRBV3-1 with TRBJ1-4; D unclear. V dropped 4 bases and J dropped 6 bases, with 12 bases sitting between them. The length of the CDR3 is 14 residues. Germline V gene sequence: CDR1 LGHDT, CDR2 YNNKEL (reference sequence). The CDR3 coding sequence is TGTGCCAGCAGCCCCGGCAGTGGTTATGAAAAACTGTTTTTT. Translating gives CASSPGSGYEKLFF.

The chain employs TRBV10-3 and TRBJ1-1; no definite D call. V was pared by 6 bases and J by 0 bases, with 8 bases between. Germline V gene sequence: CDR1 ENHRY, CDR2 SYGVKD. This CDR3 has 13 residues. The CDR3 reads CAIRPGLNTEAFF. CDR3 sequence (DNA): TGTGCCATCAGACCCGGACTGAACACTGAAGCTTTCTTT.